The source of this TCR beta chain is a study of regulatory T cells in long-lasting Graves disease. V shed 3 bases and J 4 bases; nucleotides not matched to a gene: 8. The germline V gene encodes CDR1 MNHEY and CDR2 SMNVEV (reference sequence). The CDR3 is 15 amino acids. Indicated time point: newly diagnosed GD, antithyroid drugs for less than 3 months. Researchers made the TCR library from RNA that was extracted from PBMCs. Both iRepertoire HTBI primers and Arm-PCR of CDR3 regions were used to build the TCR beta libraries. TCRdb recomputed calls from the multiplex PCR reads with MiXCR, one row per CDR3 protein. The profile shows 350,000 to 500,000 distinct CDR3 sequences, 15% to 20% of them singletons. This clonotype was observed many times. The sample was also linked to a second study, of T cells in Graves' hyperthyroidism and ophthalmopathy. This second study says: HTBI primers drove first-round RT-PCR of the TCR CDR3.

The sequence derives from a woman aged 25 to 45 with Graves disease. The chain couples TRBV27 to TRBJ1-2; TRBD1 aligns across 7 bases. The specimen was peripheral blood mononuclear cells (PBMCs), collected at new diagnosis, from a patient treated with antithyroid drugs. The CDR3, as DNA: TGTGCCAGCAGTTTTACAGGGGCTCGGCTCTATGGCTACACCTTC. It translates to CASSFTGARLYGYTF.